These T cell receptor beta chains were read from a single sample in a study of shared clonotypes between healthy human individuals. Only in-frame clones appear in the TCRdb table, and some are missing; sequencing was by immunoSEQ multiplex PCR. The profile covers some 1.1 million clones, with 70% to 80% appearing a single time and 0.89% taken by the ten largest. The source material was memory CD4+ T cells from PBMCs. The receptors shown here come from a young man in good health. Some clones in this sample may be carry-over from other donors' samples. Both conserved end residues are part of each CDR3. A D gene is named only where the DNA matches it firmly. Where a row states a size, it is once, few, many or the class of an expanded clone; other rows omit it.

TGCGCCAGCAGCCCCGCTAGCGGGTTACAAGAGACCCAGTACTTC	CASSPASGLQETQYF	TRBD2	15	TRBJ2-5	TRBV5-1	NA
TGTGCCAGCACCCCGGGCGTGGGCTATGGCTACACCTTC	CASTPGVGYGYTF	NA	13	TRBJ1-2	TRBV6-5	few
TGCGCCAGCAGCCCCGGTGCAGGGAGGGGGAACACTGAAGCTTTCTTT	CASSPGAGRGNTEAFF	NA	16	TRBJ1-1	TRBV4-1	NA
TGTGCCAGCTCAGTCAGCACAGATACGCAGTATTTT	CASSVSTDTQYF	NA	12	TRBJ2-3	TRBV18	NA
TGTGCCAGTAGTAGTGGACGAGGGGATCAGCCCCAGCATTTT	CASSSGRGDQPQHF	NA	14	TRBJ1-5	TRBV19	NA
TGTGCCAGTAGTTTCAGGGGAAACTATGGCTACACCTTC	CASSFRGNYGYTF	NA	13	TRBJ1-2	TRBV19	NA
TGTGCCACCAGCAGAGATAATAGCGGGAGCGATGAGCAGTTCTTC	CATSRDNSGSDEQFF	TRBD2	15	TRBJ2-1	TRBV15	NA
TGTGCCAGCAGTTCGCAGGGTGATGAAAAACTGTTTTTT	CASSSQGDEKLFF	NA	13	TRBJ1-4	TRBV27	NA
TGTGCCATCAGTGAGTCGACTAAGAACACCGGGGAGCTGTTTTTT	CAISESTKNTGELFF	NA	15	TRBJ2-2	TRBV10-3	NA
TGTGCCAGCAGCCCCCTACGGACTAGCGGGAGCACAGATACGCAGTATTTT	CASSPLRTSGSTDTQYF	TRBD2	17	TRBJ2-3	TRBV7-2	NA
TGTGCCAGCTCACCCGGGGTTAGGGAGACCCAGTACTTC	CASSPGVRETQYF	NA	13	TRBJ2-5	TRBV18	NA
TGCGCCAGCAGTTCAGGGGATTCCGCTGGGGCCAACGTCCTGACTTTC	CASSSGDSAGANVLTF	NA	16	TRBJ2-6	TRBV5-1	once
TGCGCCAGCAGCCAAGCTACCGACAGGGTTGGTTGGCGGGAGACCCAGTACTTC	CASSQATDRVGWRETQYF	TRBD1	18	TRBJ2-5	TRBV4-1	NA
TGCAGTGCCTGGGACAGTTACGAGCAGTACTTC	CSAWDSYEQYF	TRBD1	11	TRBJ2-7	TRBV20-1	few
TGTGCCAGCAGTGGCGAGGCCCCCTCTGAAGCTTTCTTT	CASSGEAPSEAFF	NA	13	TRBJ1-1	TRBV28	NA
TGTGCCAGTACCAGGGGGCCTTCATCCTCCTACGAGCAGTACTTC	CASTRGPSSSYEQYF	TRBD1	15	TRBJ2-7	TRBV19	NA
TGCGCCAGCAGCTTGCCAGATGGAAACACCATATATTTT	CASSLPDGNTIYF	NA	13	TRBJ1-3	TRBV5-1	NA
TGTGCCAGCAGACCGACCCCCGGGGCCCATAATGAAAAACTGTTTTTT	CASRPTPGAHNEKLFF	NA	16	TRBJ1-4	TRBV28	NA
TGTGCCAGCTCACCACAGGGTGAGGCAAGCTATGGCTACACCTTC	CASSPQGEASYGYTF	NA	15	TRBJ1-2	TRBV18	NA
TGTGCCAGCAGTGGAATGACTAGCGGGAGCCACGAGCAGTACTTC	CASSGMTSGSHEQYF	TRBD2	15	TRBJ2-7	TRBV2	few
TGTGCCAGCAGCCTCCGGCCGCCAGGGAGGAGTTACGAGCAGTACTTC	CASSLRPPGRSYEQYF	NA	16	TRBJ2-7	TRBV5-5	NA
TGTGCCAGCAGTGTAAATGGCTACGAGCAGTACTTC	CASSVNGYEQYF	NA	12	TRBJ2-7	TRBV2	NA
TGTGCCAGCAGCCAAGAACGTCACTATGGCTACACCTTC	CASSQERHYGYTF	NA	13	TRBJ1-2	TRBV14	NA
TGTGCCACCGGAAGATATGGGGGGGATGAAAAACTGTTTTTT	CATGRYGGDEKLFF	NA	14	TRBJ1-4	TRBV15	NA
TGTGCCAGCAGGGCTACAGGGGGGGATGAGCAGTTCTTC	CASRATGGDEQFF	NA	13	TRBJ2-1	TRBV6-4	NA
TGTGCCAGCAGTGCAGATACAGGGCGAGAGACCCAGTACTTC	CASSADTGRETQYF	NA	14	TRBJ2-5	TRBV6-5	NA
TGCGCCAGCAGCCGGGCGGCAGGCTCCTACAATGAGCAGTTCTTC	CASSRAAGSYNEQFF	NA	15	TRBJ2-1	TRBV4-3	NA
TGCAGCGCCGGCTGGGATACGCAGTATTTT	CSAGWDTQYF	NA	10	TRBJ2-3	TRBV29-1	NA
TGTGCCACCCGCGGGACTAGCAGCTACGAGCAGTACTTC	CATRGTSSYEQYF	TRBD2	13	TRBJ2-7	TRBV10-3	NA
TGTGCCAGCAGTCCTTCCGGGACTAGTCCGGGAATGGGAGTTGCTGGTACGCAGTATTTT	CASSPSGTSPGMGVAGTQYF	TRBD2	20	TRBJ2-3	TRBV28	NA
TGTGCCAGCAGCTCAATCACAGCCGTCCGGGCAGATACGCAGTATTTT	CASSSITAVRADTQYF	NA	16	TRBJ2-3	TRBV11-2	NA
TGTGCCAGCAGCCAAGGGGACAGCGTCGAAGCTTTCTTT	CASSQGDSVEAFF	TRBD1	13	TRBJ1-1	TRBV14	NA